This T cell receptor (beta chain) came from a study of cytomegalovirus exposure and HLA in healthy donors. The V and J ends lost 3 bases and 1 base respectively, with 13 bases between them. Germline CDR1 is SGHDT and CDR2 is YYEEEE. The CDR3 consists of 16 residues. 60 Vbeta and 13 Jbeta primers were used in PCR. Assay used: immunoSEQ multiplex PCR; TCRdb lists only in-frame clones, some missing. The table includes some 150,000 clones, approximately 80% detected once. This receptor was taken from a boy between 2 and 10 years old in good health and CMV-seronegative. Sequencing input: PBMCs. The chain joins TRBV5-6 to TRBJ2-2; unclear D gene. The CDR3 DNA reads TGTGCCAGCAGCTGGAGACTGGAAGTGAACACCGGGGAGCTGTTTTTT. This sequence encodes CASSWRLEVNTGELFF.